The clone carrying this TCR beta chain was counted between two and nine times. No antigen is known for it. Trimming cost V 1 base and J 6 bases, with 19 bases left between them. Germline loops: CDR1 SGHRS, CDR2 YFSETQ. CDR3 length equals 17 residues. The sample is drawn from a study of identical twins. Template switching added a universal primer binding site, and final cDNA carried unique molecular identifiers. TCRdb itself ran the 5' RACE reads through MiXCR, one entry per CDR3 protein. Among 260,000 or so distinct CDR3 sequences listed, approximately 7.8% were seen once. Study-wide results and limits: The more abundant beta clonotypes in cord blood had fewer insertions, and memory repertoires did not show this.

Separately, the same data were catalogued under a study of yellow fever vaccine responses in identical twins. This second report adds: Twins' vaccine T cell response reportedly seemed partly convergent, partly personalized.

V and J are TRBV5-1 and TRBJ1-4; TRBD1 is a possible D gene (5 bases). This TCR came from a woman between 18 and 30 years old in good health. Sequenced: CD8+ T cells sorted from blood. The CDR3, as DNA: TGCGCCAGCAGCTTGAAAGGTCAGGGAAGTCTCGATGAAAAACTGTTTTTT. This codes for CASSLKGQGSLDEKLFF.